This TCR beta chain was found in a study of blood T cell repertoires in COVID-19. Background on the study: Both acute and convalescent COVID-19 samples were obtained from the United States, Italy and Spain. Sources were T cells, B-cell-depleted T cells, or PBMCs; the material itself was cDNA or gDNA.

In the source study's methods: Amplification from reference gene primers served as the basis for estimated nucleated cell counts. The method was immunoSEQ multiplex PCR; TCRdb's version includes in-frame clones alone and lacks a portion of them. The D gene and trimming were derived from the DNA, and the V and J assignments and clone size from that table. The sample lists fewer than 350,000 clones; about 86% were seen once. V trimming: 4 bases; J trimming: 0 bases; junction bases outside the gene matches: 4. This CDR3 contains 15 residues. Germline V gene sequence: CDR1 SGHRS, CDR2 YFSETQ. The sample comprised peripheral blood. This clonotype was sampled from a woman in her fifties or sixties with active or convalescent COVID-19. The chain joins TRBV5-1 to TRBJ1-3; 7 nucleotides align to TRBD1. The CDR3 nucleotides are TGCGCCAGCAGCATAGGGGGCTCCTCTGGAAACACCATATATTTT. This sequence encodes CASSIGGSSGNTIYF.